This T cell receptor (beta chain) was captured in a study of PD-1 blockade in mismatch repair-deficient tumors. Study background: Patients had approximately 12 mismatch repair-deficient cancer types, all previously treated and progressing.

The study's findings and limits: After pembrolizumab, tumor-resident clones rose rapidly, then generally contracted before radiologic responses.

The method was immunoSEQ multiplex PCR; TCRdb's version includes in-frame clones alone and lacks a portion of them. Of approximately 120,000 clones listed, 86% are singletons. The CDR3 has 13 amino acids. Per the germline V gene, CDR1 is SGHKS and CDR2 is YYEKEE (reference sequence). V lost 4 bases and J lost 4; bases outside the gene matches: 5. All patients were mismatch repair deficient, assessed by either PCR or immunohistochemistry. TCRs were sequenced from a few patients responding to pembrolizumab. Of note for this clone: The target antigen is unknown.

This chain joins TRBV5-5 and TRBJ2-7; 7 bases agree with TRBD1. This specimen consisted of peripheral blood, obtained 44 weeks after starting pembrolizumab. This clonotype was obtained from an adult with mismatch repair-deficient cancer. The CDR3 sequence is CASSLNRGYEQYF. Written as DNA, the CDR3 is TGTGCCAGCAGCCTTAACAGGGGTTACGAGCAGTACTTC.